This T cell receptor (beta chain) was identified in a study of blood T cells in healthy people across ages. Investigators took 8 to 10 milliliters of peripheral blood from every donor. Study observations and caveats: Per million T cells, TCR beta diversity dropped roughly linearly as age increased.

Turning to this clonotype: Its target is not known.

The germline gives CDR1 LNHNV, CDR2 YYDKDF (reference sequence). The CDR3 runs to 15 residues. The V end lost 0 bases, the J end lost 1 base, and 9 bases lay between the germline ends. A J-beta primer mix and a sample-barcoded 5' primer were used in a second PCR of about 7 to 12 cycles. A minimum of 2.5 million CDR3-containing paired-end reads was obtained for each sample. From the 5' RACE reads, TCRdb called clonotypes with MiXCR, one entry per CDR3 protein. Here the sample spans approximately 810,000 distinct CDR3 sequences, 25% to 30% being singletons. This receptor was identified in a woman over 75 in good health. This chain links TRBV15 with TRBJ2-5; D possibly corresponds to TRBD1 (5 bases). Sequenced material: blood. CDR3 sequence (DNA): TGTGCCACCAGCAGAGATGCGGACACCCAAGAGACCCAGTACTTC. Its protein is CATSRDADTQETQYF.